This TCR beta chain was obtained from a study of blood T cells in healthy people across ages. Primers used in a second PCR of about 7 to 11 cycles were a sample-barcoded 5' primer and a J-beta primer mix. TCRdb reprocessed the 5' RACE reads with MiXCR, giving one entry per CDR3 protein. The sample consists of 1.5 million to 2 million distinct CDR3 sequences, 49% of them appearing once. Notes on the study in general: A greater number of naive CD4+ cells and higher diversity distinguished long-lived donors from aged donors.

The CDR3 length is 17 residues. Looked up from germline, CDR1 is SGHTA and CDR2 is FQGNSA. J was trimmed by 0 bases and V by 5 bases; bases with no gene match: 11. This clonotype occurred a few times. As yet, its antigen is unknown. The sequencing sample was made of blood. The receptor was derived from a woman aged 40 to 50 in good health. The gene calls are TRBV7-2 and TRBJ2-3; TRBD2 matches 7 bases. The CDR3 sequence: CASSLGLGQASTDTQYF. In DNA form, the CDR3 reads TGTGCCAGCAGCCTAGGACTAGGGCAGGCTAGCACAGATACGCAGTATTTT.